These 23 T cell receptor beta chains were all obtained from the same sample, sequenced in a study of blood T cell repertoires in COVID-19 (dated by TCRdb to between 2020 and 2021). Libraries were constructed by the immunoSEQ multiplex PCR assay. TCRdb holds this immuneACCESS table with in-frame rearrangements only. Some clones are missing; in checked studies, unresolved V genes explain under half, and the rest has no known cause. The sample profile shows 130,000 or so clones; roughly 89% of them were found once. The top ten hold roughly 4% of the sample. The sample taken for sequencing was PBMCs or T cells enriched from blood (not recorded which). The receptors here all came from a woman under 40 who had recovered from COVID-19.

The CDR3 DNA reads as TGTGCCAGCAGCTCATACAGGGGGCGACGAGAGAATGAAAAACTGTTTTTT. Encoded protein: CASSSYRGRRENEKLFF. The gene calls are TRBV7-9 and TRBJ1-4; 9 bases are shared with TRBD1. Germline values: CDR1 SEHNR, CDR2 FQNEAQ (reference sequence). Losses at the gene ends were 4 bases for V and 5 bases for J; bases not matched to a gene: 11. The CDR3 runs to 17 residues.

The genes are TRBV28 and TRBJ1-5; D gene unclear. V shed 0 bases and J shed 1 base, with 7 bases lying between them. Germline V gene sequence: CDR1 MDHEN, CDR2 SYDVKM. CDR3 length: 15 amino acids. DNA for the CDR3: TGTGCCAGCAGTTTATGGGGAGGGAGCAATCAGCCCCAGCATTTT. Its protein product is CASSLWGGSNQPQHF.

This chain uses TRBV4-3 with TRBJ2-1; D is possibly TRBD1 (6 bases). Per germline, CDR1 LGHNA and CDR2 YSLEER. Trimming left V 0 bases short and J 6 bases short, with 15 bases between. This CDR3 comprises 16 residues. The CDR3 reads CASSQEWPDSGNEQFF. The CDR3 nucleotides read TGCGCCAGCAGCCAAGAGTGGCCGGACAGCGGCAATGAGCAGTTCTTC.

The genes are TRBV7-2 and TRBJ1-1; possibly TRBD1 for D (5 bases). The CDR3 consists of 14 residues. Trimming shortened V by 1 base and J by 7 bases, and 13 bases separated the two germline ends. The germline gives CDR1 SGHTA, CDR2 FQGNSA. The CDR3 loop reads CASSLELSGREAFF. DNA of the CDR3: TGTGCCAGCAGCTTAGAGCTTTCAGGGCGTGAAGCTTTCTTT.

The chain has TRBV10-3 and TRBJ2-7, with 8 bases fitting TRBD2. J lost 5 bases, V lost 4 bases, and 10 bases had no gene match. This CDR3 comprises 15 residues. CDR1 is ENHRY, CDR2 SYGVKD, per germline. The CDR3, as DNA: TGTGCCATCAGTGGGCCGGGACTAGGAACGAACGAGCAGTACTTC. Translating gives CAISGPGLGTNEQYF.

The chain uses TRBV7-9 and TRBJ1-4; D unclear. Trimming pared 11 bases from V and 7 bases from J, leaving 17 bases between. This CDR3 comprises 13 residues. Germline CDR1 is SEHNR and CDR2 is FQNEAQ (reference sequence). CDR3 DNA: TGTGCCTCTTCTCGGGTTAACTTTGAAAAACTGTTTTTT. This sequence encodes CASSRVNFEKLFF.

V usage is TRBV12-3 or TRBV12-4 and J usage is TRBJ2-2; weak D call: TRBD1 (6 bases). Trimming left V 6 bases short and J 7 bases short, with 12 bases between. This CDR3 is built from 13 residues. Written as DNA, the CDR3 is TGTGCCAGCAGCTTACAGGGTTACGGGGAGCTGTTTTTT. Residues: CASSLQGYGELFF.

The rearrangement uses TRBV25-1 and TRBJ1-1; 8 nucleotides agree with TRBD1. Germline V lookup: CDR1 MGHDK, CDR2 SYGVNS. The V and J ends lost 5 bases and 11 bases, in that order; junction bases with no gene match: 10. This CDR3 spans 13 amino acids. The CDR3 DNA is TGTGCCAGCAGTCTCTACCCTCACAGGGGGGCTTTCTTT. Its translation is CASSLYPHRGAFF.

The chain combines TRBV6-2 or TRBV6-3 with TRBJ1-1; D is ambiguous. V was shortened by 1 base and J by 1 base, with 7 bases between the two germline ends. CDR1 MNHEY and CDR2 SVGEGT come from the germline V gene. This CDR3 is built from 14 residues. CDR3 loop: CASSYFYSNTEAFF. CDR3 DNA: TGTGCCAGCAGTTACTTCTACTCGAACACTGAAGCTTTCTTT.

This clone was picked up many times. The chain links TRBV6-4 to TRBJ2-2, with 11 nucleotides matching TRBD1. CDR1 MRHNA and CDR2 SNTAGT come from the germline V gene. J was trimmed by 6 bases and V by 4 bases; bases with no gene match: 1. The CDR3 totals 14 residues. CDR3 DNA: TGTGCCAGCAGTGGGACAGGGGGCGCCGGGGAGCTGTTTTTT. Residues: CASSGTGGAGELFF.

The genes are TRBV5-6 and TRBJ2-1; 7 bases align to TRBD1. The length of the CDR3 is 15 residues. Unmatched junction bases numbered 10, after V lost 3 bases and J lost 7 bases. Germline CDR1 SGHDT, CDR2 YYEEEE. The CDR3 reads CASSSRQGGWNEQFF. In nucleotides, the CDR3 is TGTGCCAGCAGCTCAAGACAGGGTGGTTGGAATGAGCAGTTCTTC.

The chain recombines TRBV3-1 (or the pseudogene TRBV3-2) with TRBJ1-2; 9 bases match TRBD1. The CDR3 sequence is 18 residues long. CDR1 is LGHDT and CDR2 is YNNKEL in the germline V gene (reference sequence). J gave up 3 bases and V 0 bases, and 11 bases lay outside the gene matches. This chain's CDR3 is CASSQERDRAPNYYGYTF. The CDR3, as DNA: TGTGCCAGCAGCCAAGAGAGGGACAGGGCCCCGAACTACTATGGCTACACCTTC.

The chain employs TRBV28 and TRBJ1-1, with TRBD1 matching 7 bases. There are 12 residues in the CDR3. Germline lookup yields CDR1 MDHEN and CDR2 SYDVKM. The ends lost 5 bases at V and 6 bases at J; junction bases unmatched: 3. This chain's CDR3 is CASSEDRPEAFF. CDR3 nucleotides: TGTGCCAGCAGTGAGGACAGGCCTGAAGCTTTCTTT.

The V call is TRBV6-5, the J call TRBJ2-3; D gene uncertain. Trimming took 0 bases from V and 0 from J, leaving 10 bases between them. Germline V gene lookup returns CDR1 MNHEY and CDR2 SVGAGI. CDR3 size: 16 residues. For the CDR3, the DNA is TGTGCCAGCAGTTACTCCCTATCGACTAGCACAGATACGCAGTATTTT. It yields the protein CASSYSLSTSTDTQYF.

DNA of the CDR3: TGTGCCAGCAGTTTTCGGGGGGGCTACACTGAAGCTTTCTTT. Amino acids: CASSFRGGYTEAFF. The V gene is TRBV28, the J gene TRBJ1-1, with a possible D match to TRBD1 (6 bases). V shed 3 bases and J shed 3 bases, with 11 bases lying between them. The CDR3 contains 14 residues. The germline V gene has CDR1 MDHEN and CDR2 SYDVKM.

This chain uses TRBV5-4 with TRBJ2-2, with TRBD2 identical over 14 bases. The CDR3 runs 18 residues. Germline values: CDR1 SGHNT, CDR2 YYREEE (reference sequence). The ends lost 3 bases at V and 4 bases at J; junction bases unmatched: 8. The CDR3 nucleotides read TGTGCCAGCAGCTCACCGGGACTAGCGGGAGCAGGCACCGGGGAGCTGTTTTTT. It translates to CASSSPGLAGAGTGELFF.

The chain links TRBV7-9 to TRBJ1-1; D is unresolved. The V gene lost 4 bases and the J gene lost 11 bases, with 14 bases spanning the gap. This CDR3 comprises 12 residues. CDR1 and CDR2 (germline): SEHNR, FQNEAQ (reference sequence). DNA of the CDR3: TGTGCCAGCAGCTCCATTACATACGTGGCTTTCTTT. As protein: CASSSITYVAFF.

This clone has a handful of counts. The chain carries TRBV5-1 and TRBJ2-7, with 9 bases that match TRBD1. J was trimmed by 2 bases and V by 2 bases; bases with no gene match: 2. Per germline, CDR1 SGHRS and CDR2 YFSETQ. The CDR3 runs to 14 residues. The CDR3 nucleotides read TGCGCCAGCAGCTTTGGGACAGGGCCCTACGAGCAGTACTTC. It encodes CASSFGTGPYEQYF.

This clone was counted only a few times. This chain joins TRBV7-3 and TRBJ1-2; no clear D. Germline assignment: CDR1 SGHTA and CDR2 FQGTGA. V was shortened by 2 bases and J by 2 bases, with 6 bases between the two germline ends. This CDR3 has 13 amino acids. DNA of the CDR3: TGTGCCAGCAGCTTAGAACGGAACTATGGCTACACCTTC. As protein: CASSLERNYGYTF.

The gene calls are TRBV28 and TRBJ2-7; 13 nucleotides match TRBD2. The junction had 6 bases not matched to a gene; V was cut back by 7 bases and J by 3 bases. The CDR3 totals 15 residues. Germline assignment: CDR1 MDHEN and CDR2 SYDVKM. The CDR3 nucleotides are TGTGCCAGCACTCGGACTAGCGGGAGTCTCTACGAGCAGTACTTC. This translates into CASTRTSGSLYEQYF.

The chain is built from TRBV7-6 and TRBJ2-3; TRBD2 matches 10 bases. The CDR3 spans 19 residues. The V gene's germline CDR1 is SGHVS and CDR2 FNYEAQ. V was pared by 4 bases and J by 5 bases, with 18 bases of the junction left unmatched. CDR3 nucleotide sequence: TGTGCCAGCAGCTCACTAGCGGGAATCTCAAATCCTCTGGGAGATACGCAGTATTTT. It specifies CASSSLAGISNPLGDTQYF.

This clone was counted between two and nine times. The chain combines TRBV27 with TRBJ1-1; 10 nucleotides line up with TRBD1. The germline CDR1 and CDR2 sequences are MNHEY and SMNVEV (reference sequence). This CDR3 comprises 16 residues. J gave up 4 bases and V 5 bases, and 10 bases lay outside the gene matches. The CDR3 is CASSPTGGRRGTEAFF. The CDR3 DNA sequence: TGTGCCAGCAGTCCGACAGGGGGCCGTAGGGGCACTGAAGCTTTCTTT.

This clone was counted a few times. The rearrangement joins TRBV9 to TRBJ2-3; TRBD2 aligns across 7 bases. Losses at the gene ends were 0 bases for V and 2 bases for J; bases not matched to a gene: 12. The CDR3 runs to 18 residues. Germline CDR1 and CDR2: SGDLS and YYNGEE. The CDR3 nucleotides read TGTGCCAGCAGCGTAGCTACGTCCAGCGGGACCCACACAGATACGCAGTATTTT. Translating gives CASSVATSSGTHTDTQYF.